This TCR beta chain emerged from a study of blood T cells in healthy people across ages. Study overall: Capture by template switching was about one barcoded beta molecule per two T cells.

A second PCR, run for about 7 to 11 cycles, used a sample-barcoded 5' primer plus a J-beta primer mix. TCRdb re-analysed the 5' RACE reads in MiXCR, keeping a single row per CDR3 protein. Of approximately 800,000 distinct CDR3 sequences detected, about 48% appear once; the ten largest clones hold 40% to 50%. The germline V and J ends were trimmed by 3 bases and 4 bases, with 10 bases remaining between them. The CDR3 is made up of 14 amino acids. From germline, CDR1 is ENHRY and CDR2 SYGVKD. The specimen was blood. The chain joins TRBV10-3 to TRBJ2-1; possible D gene TRBD1, 6 bases. The receptor was derived from a man aged 80 or over in good health. CDR3 sequence: CAISEGQGYNEQFF. The CDR3 nucleotides read TGTGCCATCAGTGAAGGCCAGGGGTACAATGAGCAGTTCTTC.